A single sample is the source of the 12 T cell receptor beta chains below, sequenced in a study of response to subunit inactivated influenza vaccine. TCRdb redid the calling of the RT-PCR reads with MiXCR, one entry per CDR3 protein. Among over 150,000 distinct CDR3 sequences listed, 13% to 15% were seen once. The sequencing here drew on CD8+ T cells sorted from PBMCs, taken roughly 5 days after vaccination. The receptors come from a man in his fifties who received an inactivated influenza vaccine.

This rearrangement joins TRBV6-1 to TRBJ2-5, with 11 bases matching TRBD2. The J segment lost 2 bases and the V segment lost 6 bases, leaving 5 bases of the junction unmatched. There are 15 residues in the CDR3. Germline V gene data show CDR1 as MNHNS and CDR2 as SASEGT. CDR3 protein: CASSPTSGVQETQYF. CDR3 in DNA: TGTGCCAGCAGCCCGACTAGCGGGGTACAAGAGACCCAGTACTTC.

The V call is TRBV12-3 or TRBV12-4, the J call TRBJ2-7; TRBD1 agrees at 7 bases. CDR3 length: 15 amino acids. V lost 6 bases and J lost 0; bases outside the gene matches: 8. The CDR3 here is CASRPRQGGSYEQYF. The CDR3 nucleotides are TGTGCCAGCAGGCCCAGACAGGGTGGCTCCTACGAGCAGTACTTC.

There are a few counts of this clonotype. J is TRBJ2-7 and V is TRBV29-1; D call uncertain. Germline assignment: CDR1 SQVTM and CDR2 ANQGSEA. The V and J ends lost 0 bases and 4 bases respectively, with 10 bases between them. This CDR3 has 13 amino acids. DNA for the CDR3: TGCAGCGTTGAAGATGGCGAGAAGTACGAGCAGTACTTC. This sequence encodes CSVEDGEKYEQYF.

The chain joins TRBV3-1 to TRBJ2-7; 10 bases align to TRBD1. The germline V gene has CDR1 LGHDT and CDR2 YNNKEL (reference sequence). V lost 1 base and J lost 6; bases outside the gene matches: 12. The CDR3 sequence is 17 residues long. The CDR3 loop is CASSQASLRDRGIEQYF. The CDR3 DNA sequence: TGTGCCAGCAGCCAAGCCTCCCTCCGGGACAGGGGTATCGAGCAGTACTTC.

The chain carries TRBV5-1 and TRBJ1-5; the match to TRBD1 covers 9 bases. Germline V gives CDR1 SGHRS, CDR2 YFSETQ. This CDR3 comprises 17 residues. Trimming took 5 bases from V and 2 from J; bases not matched to a gene: 11. The chain's CDR3 is CASRDGQGPRGNQPQHF. CDR3 sequence (DNA): TGCGCCAGCAGGGACGGACAGGGGCCAAGGGGCAATCAGCCCCAGCATTTT.

The V call is TRBV4-1, the J call TRBJ2-3; 8 nucleotides line up with TRBD1. Germline V gene lookup returns CDR1 MGHRA and CDR2 YSYEKL. This CDR3 is 17 amino acids long. Trimming at V came to 0 bases and at J to 1 base, leaving 6 bases not matched to a gene. The CDR3 is CASSQDGGQGRTDTQYF. CDR3 in DNA: TGCGCCAGCAGCCAAGATGGAGGACAGGGTCGCACAGATACGCAGTATTTT.

This clonotype was detected ten times or more. This chain joins TRBV2 and TRBJ2-1; 11 nucleotides line up with TRBD2. V was clipped by 5 bases and J by 4 bases; unmatched bases: 4. The CDR3 runs to 15 residues. CDR1 SNHLY and CDR2 FYNNEI come from the germline V gene. The CDR3 loop reads CASSSGTSGYNEQFF. The CDR3 DNA reads as TGTGCCAGCAGTTCCGGGACTAGCGGATACAATGAGCAGTTCTTC.

There are many counts of this clonotype. The J gene is TRBJ1-1, the V gene TRBV4-3, with 7 bases identical to TRBD1. The V segment lost 0 bases and the J segment 4 bases; nucleotides outside the gene matches: 14. Per germline, CDR1 LGHNA and CDR2 YSLEER. The length of the CDR3 is 18 residues. CDR3 sequence reads: CASSQELTGFLTGTEAFF. The CDR3 DNA is TGCGCCAGCAGCCAAGAGTTGACAGGGTTTTTGACCGGCACTGAAGCTTTCTTT.

This clonotype was detected once. V gene TRBV15 combines with J gene TRBJ2-3; D gene ambiguous. Germline-derived CDR1 and CDR2 are LNHNV and YYDKDF (reference sequence). The CDR3 runs 13 residues. Trimming left V 0 bases short and J 5 bases short, with 6 bases between. CDR3: CATSREMGDTQYF. CDR3 DNA sequence: TGTGCCACCAGCAGAGAGATGGGAGATACGCAGTATTTT.

The chain employs TRBV6-6 and TRBJ2-7; TRBD1 aligns across 9 bases. V lost 6 bases to trimming and J lost 6 bases; unmatched junction nucleotides: 6. This CDR3 region has 13 residues. CDR1 is MNHNY and CDR2 is SVGAGI in the germline V gene (reference sequence). CDR3 sequence reads: CASRGQGRGEQYF. The CDR3 DNA reads as TGTGCCAGCAGAGGACAGGGGAGAGGCGAGCAGTACTTC.

V is TRBV9 and J is TRBJ2-1; D perhaps matches TRBD1 (6 bases). Germline CDR1 is SGDLS and CDR2 is YYNGEE. With 3 bases removed from V and 5 bases from J, the gap between germline ends came to 21 bases. This CDR3 has 17 amino acids. The CDR3 DNA reads as TGTGCCAGCAGCGAAGCGGCCAAAGGGGGTCGAAACAATGAGCAGTTCTTC. It yields the protein CASSEAAKGGRNNEQFF.

The V and J genes are TRBV7-6 and TRBJ2-7, with no clear D. The CDR3 runs to 16 residues. Per germline, CDR1 SGHVS and CDR2 FNYEAQ. The V gene lost 4 bases and the J gene lost 4 bases, with 20 bases spanning the gap. Here the CDR3 DNA reads TGTGCCAGCAGCTCAGGCGTAGGGCCCATAGAATACGAGCAGTACTTC. Translating gives CASSSGVGPIEYEQYF.